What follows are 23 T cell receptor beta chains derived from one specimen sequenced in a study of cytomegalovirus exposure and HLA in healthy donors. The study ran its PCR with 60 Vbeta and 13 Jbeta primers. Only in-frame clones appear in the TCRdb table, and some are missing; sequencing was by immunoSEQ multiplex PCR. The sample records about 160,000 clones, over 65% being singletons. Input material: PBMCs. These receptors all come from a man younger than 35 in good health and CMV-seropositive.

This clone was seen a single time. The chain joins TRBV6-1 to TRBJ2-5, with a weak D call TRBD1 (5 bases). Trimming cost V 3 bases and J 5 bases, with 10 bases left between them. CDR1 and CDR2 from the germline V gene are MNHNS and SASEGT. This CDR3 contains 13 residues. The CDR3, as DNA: TGTGCCAGCAGTGAGCAGGGATGGGAGACCCAGTACTTC. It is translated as CASSEQGWETQYF.

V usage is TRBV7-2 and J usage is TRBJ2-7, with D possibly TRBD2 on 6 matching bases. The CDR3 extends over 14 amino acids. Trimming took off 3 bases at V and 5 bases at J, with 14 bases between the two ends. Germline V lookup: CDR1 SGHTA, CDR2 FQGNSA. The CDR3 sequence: CASSFTGVPHEQYV. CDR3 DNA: TGTGCCAGCAGCTTTACGGGGGTTCCCCACGAGCAGTACGTC.

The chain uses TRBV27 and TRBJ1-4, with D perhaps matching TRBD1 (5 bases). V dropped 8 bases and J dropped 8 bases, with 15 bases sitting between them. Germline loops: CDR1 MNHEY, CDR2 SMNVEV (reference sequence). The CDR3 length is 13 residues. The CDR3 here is CASGGDRGEKLFF. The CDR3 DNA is TGTGCCAGCGGGGGGGACCGTGGGGAAAAACTGTTTTTT.

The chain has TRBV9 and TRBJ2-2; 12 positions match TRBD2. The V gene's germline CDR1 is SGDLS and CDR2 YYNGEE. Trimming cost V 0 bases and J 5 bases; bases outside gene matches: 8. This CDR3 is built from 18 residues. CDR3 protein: CASSVGALAGGPTGELFF. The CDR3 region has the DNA TGTGCCAGCAGCGTAGGGGCCCTAGCGGGGGGGCCGACCGGGGAGCTGTTTTTT.

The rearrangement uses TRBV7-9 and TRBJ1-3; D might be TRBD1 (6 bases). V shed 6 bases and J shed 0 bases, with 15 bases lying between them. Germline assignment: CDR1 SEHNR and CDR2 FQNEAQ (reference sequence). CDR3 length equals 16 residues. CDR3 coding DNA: TGTGCCAGCAGAGAAAAGACAGGTCCCTCTGGAAACACCATATATTTT. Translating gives CASREKTGPSGNTIYF. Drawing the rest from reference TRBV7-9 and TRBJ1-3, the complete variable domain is DTGVSQNPRHKITKRGQNVTFRCDPISEHNRLYWYRQTLGQGPEFLTYFQNEAQLEKSRLLSDRFSAERPKGSFSTLEIQRTEQGDSAMYLCASREKTGPSGNTIYFGEGSWLTVV.

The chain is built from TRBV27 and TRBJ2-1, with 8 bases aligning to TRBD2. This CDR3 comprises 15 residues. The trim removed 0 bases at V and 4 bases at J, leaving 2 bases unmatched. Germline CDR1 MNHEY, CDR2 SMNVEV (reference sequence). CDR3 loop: CASSLSTSVYNEQFF. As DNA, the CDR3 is TGTGCCAGCAGTTTATCGACTAGCGTTTACAATGAGCAGTTCTTC.

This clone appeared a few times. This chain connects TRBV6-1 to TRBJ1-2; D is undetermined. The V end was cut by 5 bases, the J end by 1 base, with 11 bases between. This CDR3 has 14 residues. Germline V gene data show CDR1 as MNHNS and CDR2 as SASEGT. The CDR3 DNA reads TGTGCCAGCAGTTCCCTAGGCCTTAACTATGGCTACACCTTC. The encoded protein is CASSSLGLNYGYTF.

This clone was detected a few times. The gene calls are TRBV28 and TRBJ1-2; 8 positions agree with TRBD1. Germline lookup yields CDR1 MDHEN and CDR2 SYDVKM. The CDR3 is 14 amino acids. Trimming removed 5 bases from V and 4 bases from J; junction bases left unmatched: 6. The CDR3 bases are TGTGCCAGCAGTGACCCTGGGACAGGCTATGGCTACACCTTC. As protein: CASSDPGTGYGYTF.

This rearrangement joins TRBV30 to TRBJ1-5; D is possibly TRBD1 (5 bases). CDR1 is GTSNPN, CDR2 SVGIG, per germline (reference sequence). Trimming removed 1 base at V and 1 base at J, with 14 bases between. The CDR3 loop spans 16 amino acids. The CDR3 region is CAWSGGAGASNQPQHF. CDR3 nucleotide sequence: TGTGCCTGGAGTGGCGGGGCCGGGGCCAGCAATCAGCCCCAGCATTTT.

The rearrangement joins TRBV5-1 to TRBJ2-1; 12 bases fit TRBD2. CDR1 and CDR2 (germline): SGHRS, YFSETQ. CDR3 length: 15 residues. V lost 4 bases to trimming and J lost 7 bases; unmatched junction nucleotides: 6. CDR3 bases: TGCGCCAGCAGCCCTGGACTAGCGGGAAGGAATGAGCAGTTCTTC. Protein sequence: CASSPGLAGRNEQFF.

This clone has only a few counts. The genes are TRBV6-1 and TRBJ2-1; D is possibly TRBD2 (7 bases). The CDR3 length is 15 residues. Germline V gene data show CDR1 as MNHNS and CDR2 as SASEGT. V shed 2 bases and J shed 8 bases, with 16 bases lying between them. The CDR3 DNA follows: TGTGCCAGCAGTGAATGGGGGGGCCGAGGAGATGAGCAGTTCTTC. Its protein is CASSEWGGRGDEQFF.

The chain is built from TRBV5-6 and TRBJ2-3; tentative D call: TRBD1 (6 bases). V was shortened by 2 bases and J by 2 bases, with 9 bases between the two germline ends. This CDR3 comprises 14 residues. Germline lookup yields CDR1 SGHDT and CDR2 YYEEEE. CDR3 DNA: TGTGCCAGCAGCTTTTCGGGACACACAGATACGCAGTATTTT. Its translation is CASSFSGHTDTQYF.

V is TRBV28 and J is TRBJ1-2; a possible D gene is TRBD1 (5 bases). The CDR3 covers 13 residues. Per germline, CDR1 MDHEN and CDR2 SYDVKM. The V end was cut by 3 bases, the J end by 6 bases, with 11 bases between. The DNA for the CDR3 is TGTGCCAGCAGTTTGGATGGGGCTAATGGCTACACCTTC. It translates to CASSLDGANGYTF.

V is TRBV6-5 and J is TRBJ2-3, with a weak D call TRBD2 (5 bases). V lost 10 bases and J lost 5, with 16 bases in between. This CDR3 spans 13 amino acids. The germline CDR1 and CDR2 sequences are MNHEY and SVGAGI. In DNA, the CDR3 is TGTGCCACCCGACCGGGGTCAATAGATACGCAGTATTTT. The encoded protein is CATRPGSIDTQYF.

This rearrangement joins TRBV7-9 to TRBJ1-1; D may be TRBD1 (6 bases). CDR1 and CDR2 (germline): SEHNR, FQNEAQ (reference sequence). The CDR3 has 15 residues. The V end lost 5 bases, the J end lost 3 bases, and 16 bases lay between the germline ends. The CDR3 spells CASSVTGGADTEAFF. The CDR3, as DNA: TGTGCCAGCAGCGTCACGGGGGGGGCGGACACTGAAGCTTTCTTT.

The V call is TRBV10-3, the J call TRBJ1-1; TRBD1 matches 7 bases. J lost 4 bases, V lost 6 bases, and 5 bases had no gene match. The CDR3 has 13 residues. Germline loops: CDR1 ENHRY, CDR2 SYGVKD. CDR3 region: CAISQGEVTEAFF. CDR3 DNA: TGTGCCATCAGCCAGGGGGAGGTCACTGAAGCTTTCTTT.

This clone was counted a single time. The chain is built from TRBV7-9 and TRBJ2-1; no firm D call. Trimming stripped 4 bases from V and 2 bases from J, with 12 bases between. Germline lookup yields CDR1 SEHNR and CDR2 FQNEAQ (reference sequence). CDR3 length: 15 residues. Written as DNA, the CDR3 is TGTGCCAGCAGCTCCCGAGGCGGTGCCTACAATGAGCAGTTCTTC. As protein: CASSSRGGAYNEQFF.

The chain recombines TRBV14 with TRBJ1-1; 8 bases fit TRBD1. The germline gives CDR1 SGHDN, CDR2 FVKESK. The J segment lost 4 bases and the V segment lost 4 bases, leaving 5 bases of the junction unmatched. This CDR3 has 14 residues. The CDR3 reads CASSRGGTGTEAFF. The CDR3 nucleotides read TGTGCCAGCAGCCGAGGCGGGACAGGCACTGAAGCTTTCTTT.

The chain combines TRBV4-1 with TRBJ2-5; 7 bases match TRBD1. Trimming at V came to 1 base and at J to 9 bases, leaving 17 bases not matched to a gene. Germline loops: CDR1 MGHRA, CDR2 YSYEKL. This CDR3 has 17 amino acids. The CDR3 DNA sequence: TGCGCCAGCAGCCAAGGGTCCGAGACAGGGCCTTTGTTACCCCAGTACTTC. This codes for CASSQGSETGPLLPQYF.

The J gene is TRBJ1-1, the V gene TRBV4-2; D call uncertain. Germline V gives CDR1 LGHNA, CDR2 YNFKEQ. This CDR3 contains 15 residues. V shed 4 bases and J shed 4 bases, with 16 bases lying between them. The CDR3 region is CASSRGRGMATEAFF. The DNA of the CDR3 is TGTGCCAGCAGCCGAGGGCGAGGGATGGCCACTGAAGCTTTCTTT.

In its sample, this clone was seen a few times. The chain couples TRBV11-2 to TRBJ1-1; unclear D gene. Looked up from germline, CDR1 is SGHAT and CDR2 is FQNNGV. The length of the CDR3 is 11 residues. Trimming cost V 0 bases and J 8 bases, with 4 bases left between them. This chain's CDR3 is CASSLEQEAFF. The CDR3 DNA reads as TGTGCCAGCAGCTTAGAACAGGAAGCTTTCTTT. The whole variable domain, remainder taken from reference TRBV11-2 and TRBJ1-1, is EAGVAQSPRYKIIEKRQSVAFWCNPISGHATLYWYQQILGQGPKLLIQFQNNGVVDDSQLPKDRFSAERLKGVDSTLKIQPAKLEDSAVYLCASSLEQEAFFGQGTRLTVV.

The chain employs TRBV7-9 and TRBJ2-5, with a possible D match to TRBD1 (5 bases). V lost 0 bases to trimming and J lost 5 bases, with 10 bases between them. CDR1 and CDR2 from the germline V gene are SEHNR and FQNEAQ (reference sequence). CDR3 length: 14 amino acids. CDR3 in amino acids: CASSLALAGETQYF. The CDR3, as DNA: TGTGCCAGCAGCTTAGCGCTGGCAGGGGAGACCCAGTACTTC.

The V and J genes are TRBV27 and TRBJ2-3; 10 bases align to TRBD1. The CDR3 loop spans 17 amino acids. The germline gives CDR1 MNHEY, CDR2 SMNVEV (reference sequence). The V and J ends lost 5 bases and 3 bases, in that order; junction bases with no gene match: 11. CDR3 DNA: TGTGCCAGCAGTACCCTGGGACAGGGGCCCAAAACAGATACGCAGTATTTT. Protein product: CASSTLGQGPKTDTQYF.